One and the same sample provided the 20 T cell receptor beta chains below, sequenced in a study of neoadjuvant nivolumab and ipilimumab in lung cancer. Assay: immunoSEQ multiplex PCR; the TCRdb copy retains only in-frame clones and omits some. The sample lists around 4,700 clones; approximately 80% were seen once. The source was normal lung tissue adjacent to the tumor, collected after neoadjuvant nivolumab, alone or with ipilimumab, at or shortly before surgery. All receptors come from an adult with non-small cell lung cancer. Some clones in this sample may be carry-over from other donors' samples.

This rearrangement joins TRBV9 to TRBJ2-1, with D perhaps TRBD1 (5 bases). Trimming removed 5 bases from V and 0 bases from J, with 12 bases in between. Germline loops: CDR1 SGDLS, CDR2 YYNGEE. CDR3 length: 15 amino acids. In DNA, the CDR3 is TGTGCCAGCAGTCAGGACACAAGCTCCTACAATGAGCAGTTCTTC. This sequence encodes CASSQDTSSYNEQFF.

The genes are TRBV2 and TRBJ2-7; TRBD2 might be the D (7 bases). The V gene lost 6 bases and the J gene lost 4 bases, with 13 bases spanning the gap. Germline V gives CDR1 SNHLY, CDR2 FYNNEI. The length of the CDR3 is 13 residues. The CDR3: CASRGGGIYEQYF. Written as DNA, the CDR3 is TGTGCCAGCAGGGGAGGGGGGATATACGAGCAGTACTTC.

V is TRBV6-5 and J is TRBJ2-7, with 8 bases matching TRBD2. Germline-derived CDR1 and CDR2 are MNHEY and SVGAGI. The CDR3 extends over 15 amino acids. Trimming removed 4 bases from V and 0 bases from J; junction bases left unmatched: 5. This CDR3 is CASSSTSASSYEQYF. The CDR3 nucleotides are TGTGCCAGCAGTTCGACTAGCGCTAGCTCCTACGAGCAGTACTTC.

This sequence joins TRBV5-6 and TRBJ2-7; D is undetermined. The CDR3 is 12 residues long. CDR1 is SGHDT, CDR2 YYEEEE, per germline. V was pared by 1 base and J by 3 bases, with 5 bases between. CDR3 sequence: CASSLRDYEQYF. CDR3 coding DNA: TGTGCCAGCAGCTTGAGAGACTACGAGCAGTACTTC.

This clone appeared a few times. The J gene is TRBJ2-3, the V gene TRBV4-3; tentatively, D is TRBD1 or TRBD2 (5 bases each). Trimming shortened V by 0 bases and J by 7 bases, and 14 bases separated the two germline ends. Germline CDR1 reads LGHNA; CDR2 reads YSLEER. The CDR3 extends over 15 amino acids. The CDR3 coding sequence is TGCGCCAGCAGCCAAGATTCACGGGGCCGGAATACGCAGTATTTT. As protein: CASSQDSRGRNTQYF.

Here the CDR3 DNA reads TGCGCCAGCAGCCAAGGGACACCCGGCCGTACTAACTATGGCTACACCTTC. Translated: CASSQGTPGRTNYGYTF. J is TRBJ1-2 and V is TRBV5-1, with a possible D match to TRBD1 (6 bases). The CDR3 length is 17 residues. CDR1 and CDR2 (germline): SGHRS, YFSETQ. V was clipped by 4 bases and J by 0 bases, with 19 bases between them.

V is TRBV4-1 and J is TRBJ1-3; D might be TRBD1 (5 bases). The germline V gene has CDR1 MGHRA and CDR2 YSYEKL. V was trimmed by 2 bases and J by 4 bases, leaving 21 bases between them. CDR3 length: 18 residues. CDR3 DNA sequence: TGCGCCAGCAGCCAACGCAGACAAAACAGGCTCTCCGGAAACACCATATATTTT. This encodes CASSQRRQNRLSGNTIYF.

The CDR3 loop reads CASSYRTSGEDEQFF. The CDR3 DNA follows: TGTGCCAGCAGCTATAGGACTAGCGGGGAGGATGAGCAGTTCTTC. This chain links TRBV9 with TRBJ2-1; TRBD2 matches 12 bases. CDR3 length equals 15 residues. The germline gives CDR1 SGDLS, CDR2 YYNGEE. The ends lost 4 bases at V and 8 bases at J; junction bases unmatched: 7.

This chain joins TRBV7-2 and TRBJ2-1; D remains unclear. CDR1 is SGHTA and CDR2 is FQGNSA in the germline V gene. Trimming shortened V by 1 base and J by 0 bases, and 10 bases separated the two germline ends. The CDR3 consists of 16 residues. CDR3 region: CASSLGGSSSYNEQFF. Written as DNA, the CDR3 is TGTGCCAGCAGCTTAGGTGGCTCGAGCTCCTACAATGAGCAGTTCTTC.

The chain couples TRBV5-5 to TRBJ2-1; D is undetermined. V lost 5 bases, J lost 4 bases, and 10 bases lay in between. Germline V gene lookup returns CDR1 SGHKS and CDR2 YYEKEE (reference sequence). The length of the CDR3 is 13 residues. The CDR3 region has the DNA TGTGCCAGCAGTCACGACACGTACAATGAGCAGTTCTTC. Protein product: CASSHDTYNEQFF.

The J gene is TRBJ2-7, the V gene TRBV10-3; a possible D gene is TRBD1 (5 bases). Germline V CDR1 and CDR2: ENHRY, SYGVKD. The CDR3 length is 13 residues. Trimming cost V 8 bases and J 3 bases, with 14 bases left between them. CDR3 region: CAIAGHSSYEQYF. The DNA for the CDR3 is TGTGCCATCGCAGGACACAGCAGCTACGAGCAGTACTTC.

The chain joins TRBV7-3 to TRBJ2-3; 11 bases align to TRBD2. Germline lookup yields CDR1 SGHTA and CDR2 FQGTGA. The CDR3 loop spans 14 amino acids. The junction had 10 bases not matched to a gene; V was cut back by 5 bases and J by 12 bases. CDR3 in amino acids: CASSAETSGRVQYF. The CDR3 nucleotides read TGTGCCAGCAGCGCCGAAACTAGCGGGAGAGTCCAGTATTTT.

This clone showed up just a few times. The genes are TRBV14 and TRBJ2-7; maybe TRBD1 (5 bases). Germline V lookup: CDR1 SGHDN, CDR2 FVKESK. V lost 0 bases to trimming and J lost 3 bases, with 15 bases between them. The CDR3 consists of 16 residues. CDR3 sequence: CASSQDRGTGRYEQYF. In nucleotides, the CDR3 is TGTGCCAGCAGCCAAGATCGCGGAACAGGACGCTACGAGCAGTACTTC.

The CDR3 is CASSQDPAGDNTGELFF. DNA of the CDR3: TGCGCCAGCAGCCAAGATCCAGCGGGAGATAACACCGGGGAGCTGTTTTTT. The V gene is TRBV4-3, the J gene TRBJ2-2; 8 bases line up with TRBD2. The V and J ends lost 0 bases and 2 bases, in that order; junction bases with no gene match: 5. Per the germline V gene, CDR1 is LGHNA and CDR2 is YSLEER. CDR3 length: 17 amino acids.

V gene TRBV29-1 combines with J gene TRBJ1-5, with 9 positions matching TRBD1. The J segment lost 4 bases and the V segment lost 4 bases, leaving 2 bases of the junction unmatched. CDR3 size: 13 residues. The germline V gene has CDR1 SQVTM and CDR2 ANQGSEA. As DNA, the CDR3 is TGCAGCGTTGGGGGGACAGGGAATCAGCCCCAGCATTTT. This codes for CSVGGTGNQPQHF.

This clone occurred a few times. The chain couples TRBV21-1 to TRBJ1-1. TRBV21-1 is a pseudogene locus. CDR3 length: 12 residues. The CDR3 sequence: CASSWTGLEAFF. DNA of the CDR3: TGTGCCAGCAGTTGGACGGGCCTTGAAGCTTTCTTT.

The chain combines TRBV5-4 with TRBJ2-2; 9 bases agree with TRBD1. CDR1 and CDR2 from the germline V gene are SGHNT and YYREEE (reference sequence). The CDR3 extends over 15 amino acids. V shed 5 bases and J 4 bases; nucleotides not matched to a gene: 6. The CDR3 nucleotides are TGTGCCAGCAGACGCGACAGGGGGGTCACCGGGGAGCTGTTTTTT. Translation: CASRRDRGVTGELFF.

The rearrangement joins TRBV6-5 to TRBJ1-5; D gene uncertain. Germline V gene lookup returns CDR1 MNHEY and CDR2 SVGAGI. CDR3 length equals 16 residues. With 0 bases removed from V and 0 bases from J, the gap between germline ends came to 9 bases. This CDR3 reads CASSYSQDYSNQPQHF. The DNA for the CDR3 is TGTGCCAGCAGTTACTCGCAGGACTATAGCAATCAGCCCCAGCATTTT.

For the CDR3, the DNA is TGTGCCAGCAGCGTAGGAAAGGGGTACGAGCAGTACTTC. Protein product: CASSVGKGYEQYF. The V call is TRBV9, the J call TRBJ2-7; maybe TRBD1 (5 bases). The V end was cut by 0 bases, the J end by 4 bases, with 8 bases between. The length of the CDR3 is 13 residues. The germline gives CDR1 SGDLS, CDR2 YYNGEE.

The count of this clone is one. The rearrangement joins TRBV18 to TRBJ2-1; D is perhaps TRBD1 or TRBD2 (5 bases each). CDR1 is KGHSH, CDR2 LQKENI, per germline. V lost 3 bases, J lost 9 bases, and 18 bases lay in between. The CDR3 spans 15 residues. The CDR3 loop reads CASSPATGPTSEQFF. The CDR3 DNA reads TGTGCCAGCTCACCGGCCACGGGACCCACTTCTGAGCAGTTCTTC.